A selection of T cell receptor beta chains follows, all from one sample in a study of T cells in Graves' hyperthyroidism and ophthalmopathy. TCRdb passed the multiplex PCR reads through MiXCR, listing each CDR3 protein once. The sample has a few hundred thousand distinct CDR3 sequences, 15% to 20% seen once. The material sequenced was blood. The receptor source for this set is a woman aged 40 to 50 with Graves' ophthalmopathy. Each CDR3 is given with its conserved first and last residue. The D gene is left open where the match is weak. Size is omitted from some rows. Given values are once, few, many or a class for expanded clones.

cdr3_nt,cdr3_aa,j_call,cdr3_length,d_call,v_call,clone_size
TGTGCCAGCAGTGAAGTCCGCCCCTACGAGCAGTACTTC,CASSEVRPYEQYF,TRBJ2-7,13,-,TRBV2,many
TGTGCCAGCAGCCCGACTAGCGGGAGTCCTCGCGAGCAGTACTTC,CASSPTSGSPREQYF,TRBJ2-7,15,TRBD2,TRBV7-2,few
TGTGCCAGCAGTTGGGATCTGAAATTCACTGAAGCTTTCTTT,CASSWDLKFTEAFF,TRBJ1-1,14,-,TRBV6-2/TRBV6-3,many
TGTGCCAGCAGTTACGGTCTACTAGCCAAAAACATTCAGTACTTC,CASSYGLLAKNIQYF,TRBJ2-4,15,-,TRBV6-2/TRBV6-3,many
TGCGCCAGCAGCCAAGTTGTCAGAGCCTACGAGCAGTCCTTC,CASSQVVRAYEQSF,TRBJ2-7,14,-,TRBV4-1,-
TGTGCCAGCAATATCCTTCTTGGGGGCGCGGCGCTGAACACTGAAGCTTTCTTT,CASNILLGGAALNTEAFF,TRBJ1-1,18,-,TRBV28,many
TGTGCCAGCAGCTGGGGCTATGGCTACACCTTC,CASSWGYGYTF,TRBJ1-2,11,-,TRBV27,many
TGTGCCAGCAGCTCTTGGACTAGCGGAACCTACGAGCAGTACTTC,CASSSWTSGTYEQYF,TRBJ2-7,15,TRBD2,TRBV11-2,many
TGCAGTGCTAGGCCCCTCAGGGGCTCCTACGAGCAGTACTTC,CSARPLRGSYEQYF,TRBJ2-7,14,-,TRBV20-1,many
TGTGCCAGCAGCCCAGGGATGTCGAACACTGAAGCTTTCTTT,CASSPGMSNTEAFF,TRBJ1-1,14,-,TRBV7-3,few
TGTGCCAGCAGCTTGGACAGGGGGCGCCGAAATCAGCCCCAGCATTTT,CASSLDRGRRNQPQHF,TRBJ1-5,16,TRBD1,TRBV11-1,many
TGTGCCAGCAGCGGCGGGGAAGGTAGATTCGAGCAGTACTTC,CASSGGEGRFEQYF,TRBJ2-7,14,-,TRBV5-5,many
TGTGCCAGCAGCGTAGGGTCATTGGGACTGGGAGCCGGGAACACTGAAGCTTTCTTT,CASSVGSLGLGAGNTEAFF,TRBJ1-1,19,-,TRBV9,many
TGTGCCAGCAGCGTAGAGACAGGGAGAAATTCACCCCTCCACTTT,CASSVETGRNSPLHF,TRBJ1-6,15,TRBD1,TRBV9,many
TGTGCCAGCAGCCGCCGACTAGCGGGAGATAGTGAGACCCAGTACTTC,CASSRRLAGDSETQYF,TRBJ2-5,16,TRBD2,TRBV27,-
TGTGCCAGTAGGTTGGGCTGGAATCAGCCCCAGCATTTT,CASRLGWNQPQHF,TRBJ1-5,13,-,TRBV19,many
TGTGCCAGCAGTTCGTACAGAAACACTGAAGCTTTCTTT,CASSSYRNTEAFF,TRBJ1-1,13,-,TRBV6-5,-
TGTGCCAGCAAGATGATAGCGGGAATGGGGGAGACCCAGTACTTC,CASKMIAGMGETQYF,TRBJ2-5,15,TRBD2,TRBV12-3/TRBV12-4,-
TGTGCCTATAAGACCACCACCTACGAGCAGTACTTC,CAYKTTTYEQYF,TRBJ2-7,12,-,TRBV30,many
TGTGCCAGCAGCGACAGGGTAGGGGACACTGAAGCTTTCTTT,CASSDRVGDTEAFF,TRBJ1-1,14,TRBD1,TRBV6-1,many
TGTGCCACCAGCAAGGGACAGGGGGAGGCAAATCAGCCCCAGCATTTT,CATSKGQGEANQPQHF,TRBJ1-5,16,TRBD1,TRBV15,-
TGTGCCAGCAGTAGAGCGGGTGTGGGGAGCAATCAGCCCCAGCATTTT,CASSRAGVGSNQPQHF,TRBJ1-5,16,-,TRBV6-1,many
TGTGCCTGCAGTTTAACAGGGGTCGGTCAGCCCCAGCATTTT,CACSLTGVGQPQHF,TRBJ1-5,14,TRBD1,TRBV28,many
TGCAGGGCGAGGGGGCCTGGAAACATTCAGTACTTC,CRARGPGNIQYF,TRBJ2-4,12,TRBD1,TRBV20-1,many
TGTGCCAGCAGCTTGCTCCGGGGGGAGCAGTACTTC,CASSLLRGEQYF,TRBJ2-7,12,-,TRBV5-6,few
TGTGCCATCTCGGGACCGACCTCTGGAAACACCATATATTTT,CAISGPTSGNTIYF,TRBJ1-3,14,-,TRBV2,many
TGTGCTAGTGGTACTACAGGGTATCTAGACACTGAAGCTTTCTTT,CASGTTGYLDTEAFF,TRBJ1-1,15,-,TRBV12-5,many
TGTGCCAGCAGTCCCGGTCCGACCAGGGGACAGCCCCAGCATTTT,CASSPGPTRGQPQHF,TRBJ1-5,15,-,TRBV6-1,many
TGTGCCAGCAGCTTAAGGGGCGGGAGCGGAGAGACCCAGTACTTC,CASSLRGGSGETQYF,TRBJ2-5,15,TRBD2,TRBV7-9,many
TGTGCCAGCAGGAGACAGGGGGCGCATGAGACCCAGTACTTC,CASRRQGAHETQYF,TRBJ2-5,14,TRBD1,TRBV12-3/TRBV12-4,many
TGTGCCAGCAGTGGAGGGGGGGCGGACTTTCCCTACGAGCAGTACTTC,CASSGGGADFPYEQYF,TRBJ2-7,16,-,TRBV25-1,many
TGCGCCAGCAGCCAATCACAGGGGGTAGAATATGGCTACACCTTC,CASSQSQGVEYGYTF,TRBJ1-2,15,TRBD1,TRBV4-1,-